This section outlines one TCR beta chain sequence together with its context. The CDR3 has 15 residues. V lost 6 bases to trimming and J lost 3 bases; unmatched junction nucleotides: 11. The germline V gene encodes CDR1 SNHLY and CDR2 FYNNEI. This record comes from a study of blood T cell repertoires in COVID-19. At the level of the study: The United States, Italy and Spain provided the acute and convalescent COVID-19 samples. PBMCs, B-cell-depleted T cells, or T cells provided the cDNA or gDNA that made up the material.

TCRdb's copy holds only in-frame clones and misses some; the assay was immunoSEQ multiplex PCR. This sample yields tens of thousands of clones, of which approximately 90% are seen a single time; around 4.5% belongs to the top ten. The V gene is TRBV2, the J gene TRBJ2-7; 7 bases are shared with TRBD1. Sequencing used peripheral blood. The sequence came from a woman in her sixties or seventies with active COVID-19. CDR3 sequence (DNA): TGTGCCAGCAGGGACCTTGTAGACAGGGTCTACGAGCAGTACTTC. Translating gives CASRDLVDRVYEQYF. The full variable domain, with the rest looked up from reference TRBV2 and TRBJ2-7, is EPEVTQTPSHQVTQMGQEVILRCVPISNHLYFYWYRQILGQKVEFLVSFYNNEISEKSEIFDDQFSVERPDGSNFTLKIRSTKLEDSAMYFCASRDLVDRVYEQYFGPGTRLTVT.